This passage covers 4 T cell receptor beta chains from one sample sequenced in a study of cytomegalovirus exposure and HLA in healthy donors. The study ran its PCR with 60 Vbeta and 13 Jbeta primers. The assay was immunoSEQ multiplex PCR, and TCRdb's table has in-frame clones only and misses some. The sample records 65,000 to 70,000 clones, about 70% being singletons. Sequenced: PBMCs. Every receptor here comes from a woman aged 30 to 39 in good health and CMV-seronegative.

V usage is TRBV6-5 and J usage is TRBJ1-2, with a weak D call TRBD1 (5 bases). The CDR3 has 14 residues. V dropped 0 bases and J dropped 8 bases, with 13 bases sitting between them. The germline gives CDR1 MNHEY, CDR2 SVGAGI. The CDR3 DNA follows: TGTGCCAGCAGTTACTCGAAAGGGGAGGGCGGCTACACCTTC. Its protein product is CASSYSKGEGGYTF.

J is TRBJ2-1 and V is TRBV6-6; TRBD1 matches at 8 bases. CDR3 length: 14 amino acids. With V trimmed by 5 bases and J by 4 bases, 4 bases remained unmatched. The germline V gene has CDR1 MNHNY and CDR2 SVGAGI (reference sequence). Written as DNA, the CDR3 is TGTGCCAGCAGTGACAGGGGATTATACAATGAGCAGTTCTTC. Translated, it gives CASSDRGLYNEQFF.

The chain joins TRBV7-3 to TRBJ2-7; 9 bases fit TRBD1. There are 14 residues in the CDR3. The J segment lost 2 bases and the V segment lost 4 bases, leaving 3 bases of the junction unmatched. CDR1 and CDR2 (germline): SGHTA, FQGTGA. This chain's CDR3 is CASSSGTGPYEQYF. CDR3 DNA: TGTGCCAGCAGCTCCGGGACAGGGCCCTACGAGCAGTACTTC.

Only a few counts were recorded for this clone. At one end, the junction sequence differs from germline, possibly due to a read error. The genes are TRBV2 and TRBJ1-5; 7 positions match TRBD1. The CDR3 is made up of 16 amino acids. Germline loops: CDR1 SNHLY, CDR2 FYNNEI. CDR3: CASSEALGGGKQPQHF. CDR3 in DNA: TGTGCCAGCAGTGAAGCGCTAGGAGGGGGCAAACAGCCCCAGCATTTT.